One TCR beta chain is described in this entry. Its antigen specificity is not known. Base-call qualities are not available, and no considerably larger clone is one nucleotide away. The receptor library was made with the immunoSEQ multiplex PCR assay. The table comes from immuneACCESS by way of TCRdb, which keeps in-frame sequences with V and J called. Part of the clones is missing from these tables; in studies checked, under half for an unresolved V gene and the rest for unknown reasons. The sample data list about 73,000 clones, and 90% to 95% of these were observed just once. In total, the top ten clones hold 0.2% to 0.3% of the sample. This specimen belongs to a study of technical replicates of blood from a few donors (dated by TCRdb to about 2017). From the germline V gene (reference sequence), CDR1 is MNHEY and CDR2 is SMNVEV. Germline trimming amounts to 5 bases on V and 2 bases on J, with 10 as the count of junction bases outside the gene matches. The CDR3 runs 16 residues from the cysteine to the phenylalanine. The kept DNA is CDR3 alone, 48 bases in frame from the first base.

The receptor comes from a human donor in good health. The rearranged segments are TRBV27 and TRBJ2-7; 9 nucleotides in the junction match TRBD1. The sequenced material came from T cells isolated from PBMCs. CDR3 sequence: CASSPYARQGAYEQYF. The nucleotide sequence is given as TGTGCCAGCAGTCCATATGCCCGACAGGGGGCCTACGAGCAGTACTTC.